The TCR beta chain under discussion was sequenced for a study of T-cell memory formation after mild COVID-19. Findings and caveats of the study: Contracting CD4+ clones sat mainly in CM and EM; CD8+ in EMRA.

CDR1 is WSHSY and CDR2 is SAAADI in the germline V gene. V lost 4 bases, J lost 2 bases, and 9 bases lay in between. The CDR3 covers 13 residues. This clonotype was seen a few times. What it binds is unknown. TCRdb reprocessed the 5' RACE reads via MiXCR and lists one record per CDR3 protein. The profile shows roughly 110,000 distinct CDR3 sequences, around a fifth of them singletons. The TCR comes from a man aged 18 to 30 who had mild COVID-19 (a few samples of this study predate the infection). Cell type and time point are not known. This chain connects TRBV10-2 to TRBJ2-7; the D gene could be TRBD1 or TRBD2 (6 bases each). The specimen was PBMCs or a T cell subset sorted from them (not recorded which). CDR3 loop: CASSVEGAYEQYF. The CDR3 DNA follows: TGCGCCAGCAGTGTGGAGGGGGCCTACGAGCAGTACTTC.